This is a list of T cell receptor beta chains from one sample in a study of blood T cell repertoires in COVID-19. The protocol was immunoSEQ multiplex PCR, while the TCRdb copy is restricted to in-frame clones and leaves out a portion. The table includes roughly 340,000 clones, approximately 89% detected once. What was sequenced was PBMCs or T cells enriched from blood (not recorded which). All receptors come from a man aged 40-50 years in a cohort exposed to, infected with or recovered from COVID-19 (not recorded which). Both conserved end residues are part of each CDR3. D genes are given only for firm matches. Size values are once, few and many counts, or a class for expanded clones, and some rows have none.

J,D,V,size,DNA,CDR3
TRBJ2-7,-,TRBV21-1,-,TGTGCCAGCAGCAAAAGGACTAGCGGGAGGAAAATCTACGAGCAGTACTTC,CASSKRTSGRKIYEQYF
TRBJ1-1,-,TRBV2,-,TGTGCCAGCACCCCCGAGAGGGCACGAGCTTTCTTT,CASTPERARAFF
TRBJ2-1,TRBD2,TRBV29-1,once,TGCAGCGTCGATCCTAGCGGGAGAACTTCCTACAATGAGCAGTTCTTC,CSVDPSGRTSYNEQFF
TRBJ2-3,TRBD2,TRBV18,-,TGTGCCAGCTCAGCCAGCGGGAGTCTTGATACGCAGTATTTT,CASSASGSLDTQYF
TRBJ1-5,TRBD1,TRBV30,-,TGTGCCTGGAGTGCGCCGGGACAGGGGAGTCAGCCCCAGCATTTT,CAWSAPGQGSQPQHF
TRBJ2-1,-,TRBV2,-,TGTGCCAGCAGTGAGACTAGTTCTGTCAATGAGCAGTTCTTC,CASSETSSVNEQFF
TRBJ2-3,-,TRBV5-1,-,TGCGCCAGCAGCTTCCCCCGTGCGGATACGCAGTATTTT,CASSFPRADTQYF
TRBJ2-1,TRBD2,TRBV11-2,-,TGTGCCAGCAGCTCGCCTACTAGCGGGAGTGTCAATGAGCAGTTCTTC,CASSSPTSGSVNEQFF
TRBJ2-1,TRBD2,TRBV6-5,-,TGTGCCAGCAGTACGGGACTAGCGGAGCAGTTCTTC,CASSTGLAEQFF
TRBJ2-1,TRBD1,TRBV10-3,-,TGTGCCATCAGAGACGACAGGGACGGGCAGTTCTTC,CAIRDDRDGQFF
TRBJ2-3,TRBD1,TRBV19,-,TGTGCCAGTTCCAATGGGGACAGGGGCTCCCAGGATACGCAGTATTTT,CASSNGDRGSQDTQYF
TRBJ1-1,-,TRBV4-2,few,TGTGCCAGCAGCCCAGCTGCAGGGCAGGGTACTGAAGCTTTCTTT,CASSPAAGQGTEAFF
TRBJ1-5,TRBD1,TRBV5-6,-,TGTGCCAGCATCAGGGGGCTGAGCAATCAGCCCCAGCATTTT,CASIRGLSNQPQHF
TRBJ2-2,-,TRBV2,-,TGTGCCAGCAGTGAAAGGAGGAGTCAGGCCGGGGAGCTGTTTTTT,CASSERRSQAGELFF
TRBJ2-1,TRBD1,TRBV9,once,TGTGCCAGCAGCCCTCGACAGGGGGGCTACAATGAGCAGTTCTTC,CASSPRQGGYNEQFF
TRBJ1-2,-,TRBV7-9,-,TGTGCCAGCAGCTTATCGAATCGGGGGGGCGAGAGTGGCTACACCTTC,CASSLSNRGGESGYTF
TRBJ1-1,-,TRBV5-1,-,TGCGCCAGCAGCTTGGAGCGGGTTAGAACTGAAGCTTTCTTT,CASSLERVRTEAFF
TRBJ2-1,TRBD2,TRBV7-2,-,TGTGCCAGCAGCCCGAAGGCGTCTAGCGGGAGAAATGAGCAGTTCTTC,CASSPKASSGRNEQFF
TRBJ2-1,TRBD2,TRBV4-2,-,TGTGCCAGCAGCCAAGGTGGACTAGCGGGAGTCGATGAGCAGTTCTTC,CASSQGGLAGVDEQFF
TRBJ1-1,-,TRBV10-3,-,TGTGCCATCCAGGGGCTAGGGAACACTGAAGCTTTCTTT,CAIQGLGNTEAFF
TRBJ2-1,TRBD2,TRBV6-2/TRBV6-3,-,TGTGCCAGCAGTGGGACTAGCGGGAGGGGGAATGAGCAGTTCTTC,CASSGTSGRGNEQFF
TRBJ1-6,TRBD1,TRBV10-2,-,TGCGCCAGCACCCGGGACAGGGAATATTCACCCCTCCACTTT,CASTRDREYSPLHF
TRBJ2-7,TRBD1,TRBV15,few,TGTGCCACCAGCAGAGATCCTGGACAGGGGTTAGAGCAGTACTTC,CATSRDPGQGLEQYF
TRBJ1-4,TRBD1,TRBV11-3,-,TGTGCCAGCAGCCCCGACAGGGTGTATGAAAAACTGTTTTTT,CASSPDRVYEKLFF
TRBJ1-1,-,TRBV18,-,TGTGCCAGCTCACTGTTGACATCAACGGTAGCTGAAGCTTTCTTT,CASSLLTSTVAEAFF
TRBJ1-3,-,TRBV25-1,-,TGTGCCAGCAGTGGACTGGCCTTCTCTGGAAACACCATATATTTT,CASSGLAFSGNTIYF
TRBJ1-5,TRBD1,TRBV7-8,-,TGTGCCAGCAGCTTCTCGACAGGGGCGGGGAATCAGCCCCAGCATTTT,CASSFSTGAGNQPQHF
TRBJ2-5,TRBD1,TRBV19,-,TGTGCCAGTAGTCCAGACAGGGGGCGCACGGAGACCCAGTACTTC,CASSPDRGRTETQYF
TRBJ2-7,-,TRBV14,-,TGTGCCAGCAGCCGACCCGGACACAGCAAGTCCTACGAGCAGTACTTC,CASSRPGHSKSYEQYF
TRBJ2-7,-,TRBV9,-,TGTGCCAGCAGCGTTAGTAGCGGAACCTACGAGCAGTACTTC,CASSVSSGTYEQYF
TRBJ2-3,-,TRBV30,once,TGTGCCTGGAGTAGGGGATTAACAGATACGCAGTATTTT,CAWSRGLTDTQYF
TRBJ2-3,-,TRBV21-1,-,TGTGCCAGCAGCAAGCGACTAGCGGGAGGGGGTGGAGATACGCAGTATTTT,CASSKRLAGGGGDTQYF
TRBJ1-5,-,TRBV13,-,TGTGCCAGCAGCTTATCAGGGGGCAATCAGCCCCAGCATTTT,CASSLSGGNQPQHF
TRBJ2-7,-,TRBV5-1,-,TGCGCCAGCAGCTTTTTATCGATAGACTACGAGCAGTACTTC,CASSFLSIDYEQYF
TRBJ2-5,-,TRBV9,-,TGTGCCAGCAGCGTCTTCGAGGGCCCTGGGGGGGAGACCCAGTACTTC,CASSVFEGPGGETQYF
TRBJ2-1,TRBD2,TRBV5-4,-,TGTGCCAGCAGCCCTGGACTAGCGGGAGCATCCTACAATGAGCAGTTCTTC,CASSPGLAGASYNEQFF
TRBJ2-1,TRBD1,TRBV28,-,TGTGCCAGCAGGGCTACCGGGACAGGGTACAATGAGCAGTTCTTC,CASRATGTGYNEQFF
TRBJ2-3,TRBD2,TRBV23-1,-,TGCGCCAGCAGTCCTTCGAGGTCTAGCGGAGATAACACAGATACGCAGTATTTT,CASSPSRSSGDNTDTQYF
TRBJ2-3,-,TRBV19,-,TGTGCCAGTAGTATAGAACAGAGTGGAACAGATACGCAGTATTTT,CASSIEQSGTDTQYF
TRBJ2-7,TRBD2,TRBV7-6,-,TGTGCCAGCAGCACAGCCGGGACTAGCGGGAGTATCTACGAGCAGTACTTC,CASSTAGTSGSIYEQYF
TRBJ2-1,TRBD2,TRBV10-3,-,TGTGCCATAGGACTAGCGGGTTCCTACAATGAGCAGTTCTTC,CAIGLAGSYNEQFF